Listed below are T cell receptor beta chains from one sample, sequenced in a study of T cell repertoires in cytomegalovirus infection. TCRdb recomputed calls from the reads with MiXCR, one row per CDR3 protein. The sample yields roughly 570,000 distinct CDR3 sequences, over 35% seen once. No antigen is known for these receptors. The sample was cultured PBMCs, taken from culture after CMV antigen stimulation. The origin of the receptors is a human donor in good health (CMV status not recorded). Some clones in this sample may be carry-over from other donors' samples. Both conserved end residues are part of each CDR3. The D gene is left open where the match is weak. Clone size, where shown, is once, few, many, or a class for clones that have expanded.

NA,TRBV7-9,NA,TRBJ2-1,TGTGCCAGCAGCTTAGGAGTTGGCTTTTCTGAGCAGTTCTTC,CASSLGVGFSEQFF
once,TRBV7-6,TRBD1,TRBJ2-7,TGTGCCAGCAGCCCGGGGACAGGGGTCCACGAGCAGTACTTC,CASSPGTGVHEQYF
once,TRBV2,NA,TRBJ1-4,TGTGCCAGCAGGGTCAGGGCCCATAATGAAAAACTGTTTTTT,CASRVRAHNEKLFF
NA,TRBV27,TRBD1,TRBJ2-1,TGTGCCAGCAGTTTCTCCTACCCCCCCGGGACAGGGGGGGACAATGAGCAGTTCTTC,CASSFSYPPGTGGDNEQFF
few,TRBV7-9,NA,TRBJ2-3,TGTGCCAGCAGCCAAGACTACTGGGGGACAGATACGCAGTATTTT,CASSQDYWGTDTQYF
few,TRBV7-9,NA,TRBJ1-1,TGTGCCAGCAGCTCGCCATTGGAAGTGACTGAAGCTTTCTTT,CASSSPLEVTEAFF
few,TRBV12-3/TRBV12-4,TRBD1,TRBJ1-1,TGTGCCAGCACTCAGACAGGGGGCACTGAAGCTTTCTTT,CASTQTGGTEAFF
NA,TRBV5-1,NA,TRBJ1-1,TGCGCCAGCAGCTTGGGGGTCTCCGCGGCTGAAGCTTTCTTT,CASSLGVSAAEAFF
few,TRBV7-6,NA,TRBJ2-7,TGTGCCAGCAGCGCCGGCCTTTACGAGCAGTACTTC,CASSAGLYEQYF
few,TRBV7-2,TRBD2,TRBJ2-1,TGTGCCAGCAGCCCTAGCGGGAGTCCTAACAATGAGCAGTTCTTC,CASSPSGSPNNEQFF
few,TRBV28,NA,TRBJ1-4,TGTGCCAGCACGGTTGCTCCTAATGAAAAACTGTTTTTT,CASTVAPNEKLFF
NA,TRBV19,NA,TRBJ1-5,TGTGCCAGTAGTTCGGGCGGGCAGGGATTGTTGGATCAGCCCCAGCATTTT,CASSSGGQGLLDQPQHF
NA,TRBV7-6,TRBD2,TRBJ2-1,TGTGCCAGCGGACTAGTTTCTGAGCAGTTCTTC,CASGLVSEQFF
NA,TRBV3-1,TRBD1,TRBJ1-4,TGTGCCAGCAGCCATGAAGACAGGGTAGGAGAAAAACTGTTTTTT,CASSHEDRVGEKLFF
few,TRBV7-2,NA,TRBJ2-3,TGTGCCAGCAGCACCCCCCCCTCGGATACGCAGTATTTT,CASSTPPSDTQYF
few,TRBV6-1,TRBD2,TRBJ2-3,TGTGCCAGCAGAGCGACTAGCGCGGAGACAGATACGCAGTATTTT,CASRATSAETDTQYF